This TCR beta chain was captured in a study of vaccination and CD4 T cells after COVID-19. About the research overall: Post-vaccine specimens were obtained a median approximately 70 days after dose two (range 14 to 241).

Germline V gives CDR1 MNHNS, CDR2 SASEGT. The CDR3 length is 15 residues. Between the trimmed V and J ends, which lost 8 bases and 0 bases, there was a span of 14 bases. The Oncomine TCR Beta short-read assay generated sequence data from the DNA of cultured CD4+ T cells. TCRdb re-derived calls from the PCR reads in MiXCR, one entry per CDR3 protein. The profile shows some 16,000 distinct CDR3 sequences, roughly 73% of them singletons. Treatment in this sample: roughly 11-day PBMC culture with coronavirus spike peptide pools or control peptides (ViraFEST assay). ViraFEST expanded antigen-specific T cells with peptide pools, then sequenced TCRs. Details on this clonotype: Its antigen is currently unknown.

The sequenced sample consisted of CD4+ T cells from blood, cultured in vitro. This receptor was taken from a human donor who had recovered from COVID-19. J is TRBJ1-3 and V is TRBV6-1; weak D call: TRBD1 (6 bases). The CDR3: CASGIDRSSGNTIYF. For the CDR3, the DNA is TGTGCCAGCGGAATTGACAGGAGCTCTGGAAACACCATATATTTT.